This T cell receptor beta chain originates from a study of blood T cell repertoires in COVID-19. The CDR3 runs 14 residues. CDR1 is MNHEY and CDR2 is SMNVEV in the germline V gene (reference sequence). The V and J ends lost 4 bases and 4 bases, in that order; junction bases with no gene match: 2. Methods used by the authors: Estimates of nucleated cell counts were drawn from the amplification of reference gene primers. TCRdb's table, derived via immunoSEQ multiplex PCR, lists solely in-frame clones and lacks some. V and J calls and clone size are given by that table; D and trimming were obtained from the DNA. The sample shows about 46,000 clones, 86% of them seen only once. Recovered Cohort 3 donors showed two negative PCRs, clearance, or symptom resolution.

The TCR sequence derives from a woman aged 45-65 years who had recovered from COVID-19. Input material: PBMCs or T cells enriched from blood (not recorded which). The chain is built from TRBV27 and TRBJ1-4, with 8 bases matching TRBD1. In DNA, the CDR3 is TGTGCCAGCAGTTCAGGGGGCAGTAATGAAAAACTGTTTTTT. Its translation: CASSSGGSNEKLFF.